Presented here are 9 T cell receptor beta chains from one specimen sequenced in a study of cytomegalovirus exposure and HLA in healthy donors. Primers for the PCR totalled 60 Vbeta and 13 Jbeta. Profiling relied on immunoSEQ multiplex PCR, and the TCRdb table lists in-frame clones only, not all of them. The table lists 150,000 to 200,000 clones, about 80% of them singletons. Sequencing used PBMCs. The receptors stem from a man in his fifties or sixties in good health and CMV-seropositive.

The rearrangement uses TRBV2 and TRBJ2-7, with TRBD2 matching 9 bases. The germline CDR1 and CDR2 sequences are SNHLY and FYNNEI. The junction had 8 bases not matched to a gene; V was cut back by 3 bases and J by 2 bases. There are 16 residues in the CDR3. Written as DNA, the CDR3 is TGTGCCAGCAGTGAGGTGTTGAGCGGGGGGACCTACGAGCAGTACTTC. Its translation is CASSEVLSGGTYEQYF. Together with reference TRBV2 and TRBJ2-7, the CDR3 gives the full variable domain: EPEVTQTPSHQVTQMGQEVILRCVPISNHLYFYWYRQILGQKVEFLVSFYNNEISEKSEIFDDQFSVERPDGSNFTLKIRSTKLEDSAMYFCASSEVLSGGTYEQYFGPGTRLTVT.

V gene TRBV2 combines with J gene TRBJ1-1; D is uncertain. V was clipped by 3 bases and J by 8 bases, with 7 bases between them. Germline assignment: CDR1 SNHLY and CDR2 FYNNEI. This CDR3 has 11 amino acids. CDR3 nucleotide sequence: TGTGCCAGCAGTGAGTGGCGGGAAGCTTTCTTT. This codes for CASSEWREAFF.

The chain recombines TRBV16 with TRBJ1-5; 7 bases line up with TRBD1. The germline V gene has CDR1 KGHSY and CDR2 FQNENV. V trimming: 8 bases; J trimming: 6 bases; junction bases outside the gene matches: 13. The CDR3 runs 15 residues. CDR3 coding DNA: TGTGCCAGCTCCTTCGACAGGGACGGGAGTCAGCCCCAGCATTTT. Protein sequence: CASSFDRDGSQPQHF. Supplemented by reference TRBV16 and TRBJ1-5, the full variable domain reads GEEVAQTPKHLVRGEGQKAKLYCAPIKGHSYVFWYQQVLKNEFKFLISFQNENVFDETGMPKERFSAKCLPNSPCSLEIQATKLEDSAVYFCASSFDRDGSQPQHFGDGTRLSIL.

V gene TRBV5-4 combines with J gene TRBJ1-1, with 7 bases identical to TRBD1. The CDR3 sequence is 14 residues long. Germline-derived CDR1 and CDR2 are SGHNT and YYREEE (reference sequence). Trimming removed 0 bases from V and 11 bases from J; junction bases left unmatched: 10. The CDR3 DNA sequence: TGTGCCAGCAGCTTGGAGGGGGCGTTATCTGGGGCTTTCTTT. It codes for CASSLEGALSGAFF.

This sequence joins TRBV5-6 and TRBJ1-3; 7 bases align to TRBD1. V shed 1 base, J shed 0 bases, and the junction held 4 bases outside the gene matches. Germline CDR1 reads SGHDT; CDR2 reads YYEEEE. The CDR3 covers 16 residues. CDR3 in DNA: TGTGCCAGCAGCTTGACAGGGGCGTTCTCTGGAAACACCATATATTTT. Translation gives CASSLTGAFSGNTIYF.

The V and J genes are TRBV7-2 and TRBJ2-5; D might be TRBD1 (8 bases). The CDR3 is made up of 14 amino acids. Germline V gene lookup returns CDR1 SGHTA and CDR2 FQGNSA. The V gene lost 4 bases and the J gene lost 5 bases, with 14 bases spanning the gap. CDR3: CASSYDRGGETQYF. CDR3 DNA: TGTGCCAGCAGCTACGACAGGGGAGGGGAGACCCAGTACTTC.

The chain is built from TRBV29-1 and TRBJ1-1; D is possibly TRBD1 (5 bases). Germline CDR1 SQVTM, CDR2 ANQGSEA. Deletions cut 7 bases from V and 3 bases from J, with 24 bases between. The CDR3 is 16 residues long. The CDR3 bases are TGCAGCGACTCAGGGCCGGGTTTTTCGTCAGACACTGAAGCTTTCTTT. Residues: CSDSGPGFSSDTEAFF.

The chain employs TRBV5-1 and TRBJ2-3, with 11 nucleotides matching TRBD2. Germline CDR1 and CDR2: SGHRS and YFSETQ. Trimming cost V 0 bases and J 8 bases; bases outside gene matches: 5. CDR3 length equals 15 residues. The CDR3 here is CASSLELAGGGTQYF. For the CDR3, the DNA is TGCGCCAGCAGCTTGGAGCTAGCGGGGGGTGGTACGCAGTATTTT.

The chain couples TRBV19 to TRBJ1-2, with 9 nucleotides matching TRBD1. V was pared by 6 bases and J by 7 bases, with 6 bases of the junction left unmatched. The CDR3 spans 13 residues. CDR1 is LNHDA, CDR2 SQIVND, per germline (reference sequence). The CDR3 protein is CASSRQGDGGYTF. The CDR3 coding sequence is TGTGCCAGTAGCCGACAGGGGGACGGTGGCTACACCTTC.